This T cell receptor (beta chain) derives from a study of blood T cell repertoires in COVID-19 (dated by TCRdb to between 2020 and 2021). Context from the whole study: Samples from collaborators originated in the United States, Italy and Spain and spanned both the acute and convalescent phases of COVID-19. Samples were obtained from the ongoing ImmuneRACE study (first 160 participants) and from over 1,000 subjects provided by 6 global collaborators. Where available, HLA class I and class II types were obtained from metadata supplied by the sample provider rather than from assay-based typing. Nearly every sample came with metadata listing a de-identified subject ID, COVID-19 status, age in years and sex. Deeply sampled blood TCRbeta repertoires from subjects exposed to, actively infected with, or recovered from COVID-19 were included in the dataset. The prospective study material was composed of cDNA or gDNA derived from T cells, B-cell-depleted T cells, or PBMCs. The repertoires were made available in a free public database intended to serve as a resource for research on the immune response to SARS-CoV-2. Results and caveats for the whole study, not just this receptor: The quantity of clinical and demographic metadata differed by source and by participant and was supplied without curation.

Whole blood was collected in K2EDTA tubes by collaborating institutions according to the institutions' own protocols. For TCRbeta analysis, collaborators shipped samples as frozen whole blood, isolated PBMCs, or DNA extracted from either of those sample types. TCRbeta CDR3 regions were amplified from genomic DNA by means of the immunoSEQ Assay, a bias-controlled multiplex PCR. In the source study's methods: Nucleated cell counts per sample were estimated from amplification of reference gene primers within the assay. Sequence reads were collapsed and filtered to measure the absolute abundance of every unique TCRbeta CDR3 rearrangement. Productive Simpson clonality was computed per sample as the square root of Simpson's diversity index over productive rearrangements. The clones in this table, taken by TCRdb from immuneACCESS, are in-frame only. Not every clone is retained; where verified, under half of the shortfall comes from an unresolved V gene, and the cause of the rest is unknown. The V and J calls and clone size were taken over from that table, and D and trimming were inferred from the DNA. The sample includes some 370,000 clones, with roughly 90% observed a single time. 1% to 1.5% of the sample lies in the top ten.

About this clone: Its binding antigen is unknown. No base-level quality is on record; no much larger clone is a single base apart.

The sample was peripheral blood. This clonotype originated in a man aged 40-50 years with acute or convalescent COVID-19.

This receptor carries the CDR3 CARSPTRSGRGLQPQHF. The sequence in DNA is TGTGCCAGAAGCCCAACCCGCTCCGGACGGGGTTTACAGCCCCAGCATTTT. The receptor chain draws on TRBV7-5 and TRBJ1-5. TRBV7-5 is deemed a pseudogene. The CDR3 sequence holds 17 residues, the cysteine and phenylalanine included. The DNA shown is the 51-base CDR3, in frame from base 1.